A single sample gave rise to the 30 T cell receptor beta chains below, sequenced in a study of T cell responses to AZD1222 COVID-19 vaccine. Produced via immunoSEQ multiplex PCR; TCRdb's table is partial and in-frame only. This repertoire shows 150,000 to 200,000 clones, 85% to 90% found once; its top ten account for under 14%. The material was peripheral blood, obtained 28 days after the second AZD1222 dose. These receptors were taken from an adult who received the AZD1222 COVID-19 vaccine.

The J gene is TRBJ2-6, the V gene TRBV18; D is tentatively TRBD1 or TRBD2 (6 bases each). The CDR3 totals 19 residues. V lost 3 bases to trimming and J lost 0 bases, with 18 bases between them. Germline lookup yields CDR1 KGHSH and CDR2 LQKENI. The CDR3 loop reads CASSPLFGGTGSGANVLTF. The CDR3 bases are TGTGCCAGCTCACCTCTATTCGGGGGCACCGGCTCTGGGGCCAACGTCCTGACTTTC.

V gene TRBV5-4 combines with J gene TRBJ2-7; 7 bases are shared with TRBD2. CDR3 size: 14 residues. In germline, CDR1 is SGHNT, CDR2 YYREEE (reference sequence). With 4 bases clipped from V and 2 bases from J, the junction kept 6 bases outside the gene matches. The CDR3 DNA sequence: TGTGCCAGCAGCCCGGCAGCGGGGACCTACGAGCAGTACTTC. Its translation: CASSPAAGTYEQYF.

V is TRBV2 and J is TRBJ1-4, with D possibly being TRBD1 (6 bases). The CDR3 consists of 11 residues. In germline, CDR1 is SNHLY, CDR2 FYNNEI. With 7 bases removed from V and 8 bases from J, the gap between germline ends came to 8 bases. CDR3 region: CASTDREKLFF. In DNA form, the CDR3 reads TGTGCCAGCACGGACAGAGAAAAACTGTTTTTT. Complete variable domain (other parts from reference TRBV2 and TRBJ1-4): EPEVTQTPSHQVTQMGQEVILRCVPISNHLYFYWYRQILGQKVEFLVSFYNNEISEKSEIFDDQFSVERPDGSNFTLKIRSTKLEDSAMYFCASTDREKLFFGSGTQLSVL.

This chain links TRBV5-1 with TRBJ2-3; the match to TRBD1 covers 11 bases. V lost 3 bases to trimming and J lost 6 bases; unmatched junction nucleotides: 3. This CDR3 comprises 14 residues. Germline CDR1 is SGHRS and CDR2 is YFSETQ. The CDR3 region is CASSSGQGDDTQYF. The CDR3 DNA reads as TGCGCCAGCAGCTCGGGACAGGGGGACGATACGCAGTATTTT.

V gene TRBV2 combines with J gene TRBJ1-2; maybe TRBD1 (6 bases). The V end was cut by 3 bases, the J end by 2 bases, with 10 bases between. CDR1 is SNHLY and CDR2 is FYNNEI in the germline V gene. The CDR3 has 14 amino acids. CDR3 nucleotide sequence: TGTGCCAGCAGTGATCGGCAGGGGAACTATGGCTACACCTTC. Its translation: CASSDRQGNYGYTF.

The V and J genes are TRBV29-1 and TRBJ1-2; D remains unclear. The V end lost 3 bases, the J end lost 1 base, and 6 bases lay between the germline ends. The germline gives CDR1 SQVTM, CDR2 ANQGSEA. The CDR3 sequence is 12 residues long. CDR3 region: CSVDFRNYGYTF. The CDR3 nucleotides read TGCAGCGTTGATTTTCGTAACTATGGCTACACCTTC. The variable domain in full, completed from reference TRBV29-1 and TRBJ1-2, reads SAVISQKPSRDICQRGTSLTIQCQVDSQVTMMFWYRQQPGQSLTLIATANQGSEATYESGFVIDKFPISRPNLTFSTLTVSNMSPEDSSIYLCSVDFRNYGYTFGSGTRLTVV.

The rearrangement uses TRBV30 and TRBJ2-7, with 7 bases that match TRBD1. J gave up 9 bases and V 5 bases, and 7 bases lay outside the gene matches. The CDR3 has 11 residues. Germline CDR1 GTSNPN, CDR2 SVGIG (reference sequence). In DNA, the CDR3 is TGTGCCTGGGGACCGACAGGGATGCAGTACTTC. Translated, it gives CAWGPTGMQYF.

CDR3 bases: TGTGCCAGCAGAAGGAGCTCCTATAATTCACCCCTCCACTTT. The encoded protein is CASRRSSYNSPLHF. The rearrangement links TRBV7-8 to TRBJ1-6; D not resolved. Germline V CDR1 and CDR2: SGHVS, FQNEAQ. The V end was cut by 6 bases, the J end by 0 bases, with 6 bases between. CDR3 size: 14 residues. The variable domain in full, with the rest retrieved from reference TRBV7-8 and TRBJ1-6, is GAGVSQSPRYKVAKRGQDVALRCDPISGHVSLFWYQQALGQGPEFLTYFQNEAQLDKSGLPSDRFFAERPEGSVSTLKIQRTQQEDSAVYLCASRRSSYNSPLHFGNGTRLTVT.

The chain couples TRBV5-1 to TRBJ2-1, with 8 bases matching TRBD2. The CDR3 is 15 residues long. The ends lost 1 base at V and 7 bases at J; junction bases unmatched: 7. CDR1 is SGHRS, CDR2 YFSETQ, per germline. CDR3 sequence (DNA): TGCGCCAGCAGCTTGAGAAGCGGGGGATATAATGAGCAGTTCTTC. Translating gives CASSLRSGGYNEQFF.

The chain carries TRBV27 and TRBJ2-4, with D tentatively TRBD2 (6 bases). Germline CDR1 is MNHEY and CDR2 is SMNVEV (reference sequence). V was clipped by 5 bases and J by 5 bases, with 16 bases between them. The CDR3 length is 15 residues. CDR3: CASSTTQGEENIQYF. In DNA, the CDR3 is TGTGCCAGCAGTACGACCCAAGGGGAGGAAAACATTCAGTACTTC.

CDR3 nucleotide sequence: TGTGCCTGTCCTAATGGACACCGGGAGCTGTTTTTT. Amino acid sequence: CACPNGHRELFF. The chain combines TRBV30 with TRBJ2-2; a weak D match, TRBD1 (5 bases). The CDR3 spans 12 residues. V gave up 6 bases and J gave up 9 bases, with 14 bases separating them. The germline CDR1 and CDR2 sequences are GTSNPN and SVGIG (reference sequence).

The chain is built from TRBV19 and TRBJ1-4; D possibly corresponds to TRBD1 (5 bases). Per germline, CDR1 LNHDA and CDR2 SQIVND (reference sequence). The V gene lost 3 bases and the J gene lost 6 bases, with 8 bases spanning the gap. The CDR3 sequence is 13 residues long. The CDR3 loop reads CASSISGDEKLFF. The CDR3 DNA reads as TGTGCCAGTAGTATCTCGGGGGATGAAAAACTGTTTTTT.

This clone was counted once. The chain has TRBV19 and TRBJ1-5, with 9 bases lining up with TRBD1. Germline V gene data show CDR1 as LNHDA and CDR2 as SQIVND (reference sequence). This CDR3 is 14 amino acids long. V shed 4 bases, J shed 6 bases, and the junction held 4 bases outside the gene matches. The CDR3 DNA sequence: TGTGCCAGTAGTAAAACAGGGGGCGGTCAGCCCCAGCATTTT. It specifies CASSKTGGGQPQHF.

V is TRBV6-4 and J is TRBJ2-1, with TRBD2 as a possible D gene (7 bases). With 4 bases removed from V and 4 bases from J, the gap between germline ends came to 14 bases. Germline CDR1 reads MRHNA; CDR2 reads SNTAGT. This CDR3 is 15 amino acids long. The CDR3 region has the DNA TGTGCCAGCAGTGTAGGCGGGGGCCTTTACAATGAGCAGTTCTTC. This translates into CASSVGGGLYNEQFF.

The CDR3 nucleotides are TGTGCCAGCAGTTTATTGGGGGGACGACTCAACCTTGCGAACACCGGGGAGCTGTTTTTT. Encoded protein: CASSLLGGRLNLANTGELFF. V is TRBV27 and J is TRBJ2-2, with D possibly matching TRBD2 (6 bases). V lost 1 base and J lost 0, with 21 bases in between. Looked up from germline, CDR1 is MNHEY and CDR2 is SMNVEV (reference sequence). The length of the CDR3 is 20 residues.

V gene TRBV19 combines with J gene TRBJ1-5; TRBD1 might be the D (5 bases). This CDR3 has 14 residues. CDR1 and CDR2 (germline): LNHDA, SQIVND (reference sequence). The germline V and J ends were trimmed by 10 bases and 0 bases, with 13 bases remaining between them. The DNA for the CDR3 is TGTGCCACCTCGACAGCCTCTAGCAATCAGCCCCAGCATTTT. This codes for CATSTASSNQPQHF.

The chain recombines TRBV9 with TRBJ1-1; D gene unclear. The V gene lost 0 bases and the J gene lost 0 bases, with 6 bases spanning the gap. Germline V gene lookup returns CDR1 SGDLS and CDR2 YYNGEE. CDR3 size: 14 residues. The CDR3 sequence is CASSVAAVNTEAFF. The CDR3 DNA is TGTGCCAGCAGCGTAGCGGCGGTGAACACTGAAGCTTTCTTT.

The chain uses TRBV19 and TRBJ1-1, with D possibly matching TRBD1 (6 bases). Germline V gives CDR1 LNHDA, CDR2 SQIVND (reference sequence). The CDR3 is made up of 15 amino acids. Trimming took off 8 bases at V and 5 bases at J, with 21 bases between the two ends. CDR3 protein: CASLSISGARTEAFF. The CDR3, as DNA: TGTGCCAGTCTCTCCATTTCGGGGGCGAGGACTGAAGCTTTCTTT.

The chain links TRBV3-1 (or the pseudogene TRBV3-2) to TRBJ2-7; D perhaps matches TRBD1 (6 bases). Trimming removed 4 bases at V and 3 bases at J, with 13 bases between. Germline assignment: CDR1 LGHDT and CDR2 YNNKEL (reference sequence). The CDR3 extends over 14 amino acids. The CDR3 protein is CASSPRTGSYEQYF. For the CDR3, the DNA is TGTGCCAGCAGCCCCCGAACAGGGAGCTACGAGCAGTACTTC.

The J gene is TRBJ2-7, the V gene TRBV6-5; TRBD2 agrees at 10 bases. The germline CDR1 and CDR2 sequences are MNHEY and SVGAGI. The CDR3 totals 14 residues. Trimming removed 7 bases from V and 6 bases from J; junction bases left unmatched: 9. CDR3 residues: CASKESGGAGEQYF. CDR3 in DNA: TGTGCCAGCAAGGAAAGCGGGGGGGCTGGCGAGCAGTACTTC.

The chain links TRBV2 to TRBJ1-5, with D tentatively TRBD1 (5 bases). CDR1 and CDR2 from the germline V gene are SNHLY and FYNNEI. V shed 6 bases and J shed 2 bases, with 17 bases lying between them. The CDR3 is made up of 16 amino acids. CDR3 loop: CASSFTVIGGNQPQHF. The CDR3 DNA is TGTGCCAGCAGCTTCACAGTGATAGGGGGCAATCAGCCCCAGCATTTT.

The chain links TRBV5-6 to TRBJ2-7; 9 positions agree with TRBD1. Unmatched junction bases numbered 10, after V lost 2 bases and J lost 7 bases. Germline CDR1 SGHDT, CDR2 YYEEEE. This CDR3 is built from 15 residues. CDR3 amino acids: CASSFGGTGLDEQYF. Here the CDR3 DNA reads TGTGCCAGCAGCTTTGGCGGGACAGGGCTCGATGAGCAGTACTTC.

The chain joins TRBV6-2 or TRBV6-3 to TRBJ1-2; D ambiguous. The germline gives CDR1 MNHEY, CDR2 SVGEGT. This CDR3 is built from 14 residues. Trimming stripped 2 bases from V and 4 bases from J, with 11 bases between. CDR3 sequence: CASSYGGRVYGYTF. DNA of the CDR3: TGTGCCAGCAGTTACGGCGGACGGGTCTATGGCTACACCTTC.

The CDR3 nucleotides read TGCAGTGCTAGTCGGAGGGGGGCCGGGGAGACCCAGTACTTC. Encoded protein: CSASRRGAGETQYF. V usage is TRBV20-1 and J usage is TRBJ2-5; D is tentatively TRBD1 or TRBD2 (6 bases each). Germline V lookup: CDR1 DFQATT, CDR2 SNEGSKA (reference sequence). There are 14 residues in the CDR3. V lost 3 bases and J lost 5, with 16 bases in between.

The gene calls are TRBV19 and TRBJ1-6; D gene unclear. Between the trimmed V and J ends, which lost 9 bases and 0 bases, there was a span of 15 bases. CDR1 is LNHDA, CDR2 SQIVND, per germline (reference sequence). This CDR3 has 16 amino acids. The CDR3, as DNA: TGTGCCAGCCGGGCGAGTCCTAGCTCCTATAATTCACCCCTCCACTTT. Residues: CASRASPSSYNSPLHF.

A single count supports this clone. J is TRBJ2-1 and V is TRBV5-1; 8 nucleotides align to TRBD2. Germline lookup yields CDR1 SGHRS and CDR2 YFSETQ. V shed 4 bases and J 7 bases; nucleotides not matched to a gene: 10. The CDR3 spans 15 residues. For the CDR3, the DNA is TGCGCCAGCAGCCCGAAGCGGGGGTCTGGGAATGAGCAGTTCTTC. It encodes CASSPKRGSGNEQFF.

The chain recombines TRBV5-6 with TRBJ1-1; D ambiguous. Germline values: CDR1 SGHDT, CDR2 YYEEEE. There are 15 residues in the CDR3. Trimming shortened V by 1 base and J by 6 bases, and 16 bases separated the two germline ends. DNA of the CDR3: TGTGCCAGCAGCTTGACGATTGGGAGTGGGGCTGAAGCTTTCTTT. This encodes CASSLTIGSGAEAFF.

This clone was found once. The CDR3 bases are TGCGCCAGCAGCTTGGAGGGGCCCTCTGGAAACACCATATATTTT. This translates into CASSLEGPSGNTIYF. J is TRBJ1-3 and V is TRBV5-1; TRBD1 might be the D (5 bases). Germline lookup yields CDR1 SGHRS and CDR2 YFSETQ. With 0 bases removed from V and 0 bases from J, the gap between germline ends came to 7 bases. The CDR3 has 15 residues.

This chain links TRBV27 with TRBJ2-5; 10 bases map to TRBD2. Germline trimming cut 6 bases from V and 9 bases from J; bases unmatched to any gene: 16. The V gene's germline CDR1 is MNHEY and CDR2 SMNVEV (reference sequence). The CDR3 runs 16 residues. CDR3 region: CASRQTSGGAGKPQYF. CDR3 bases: TGTGCCAGCAGGCAAACGAGCGGGGGGGCTGGAAAGCCCCAGTACTTC.

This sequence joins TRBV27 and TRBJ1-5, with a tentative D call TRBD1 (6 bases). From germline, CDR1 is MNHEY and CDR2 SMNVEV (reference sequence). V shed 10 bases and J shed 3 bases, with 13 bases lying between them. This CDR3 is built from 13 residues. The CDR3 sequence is CATSQGTNQPQHF. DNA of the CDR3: TGTGCCACGAGCCAGGGGACCAATCAGCCCCAGCATTTT.